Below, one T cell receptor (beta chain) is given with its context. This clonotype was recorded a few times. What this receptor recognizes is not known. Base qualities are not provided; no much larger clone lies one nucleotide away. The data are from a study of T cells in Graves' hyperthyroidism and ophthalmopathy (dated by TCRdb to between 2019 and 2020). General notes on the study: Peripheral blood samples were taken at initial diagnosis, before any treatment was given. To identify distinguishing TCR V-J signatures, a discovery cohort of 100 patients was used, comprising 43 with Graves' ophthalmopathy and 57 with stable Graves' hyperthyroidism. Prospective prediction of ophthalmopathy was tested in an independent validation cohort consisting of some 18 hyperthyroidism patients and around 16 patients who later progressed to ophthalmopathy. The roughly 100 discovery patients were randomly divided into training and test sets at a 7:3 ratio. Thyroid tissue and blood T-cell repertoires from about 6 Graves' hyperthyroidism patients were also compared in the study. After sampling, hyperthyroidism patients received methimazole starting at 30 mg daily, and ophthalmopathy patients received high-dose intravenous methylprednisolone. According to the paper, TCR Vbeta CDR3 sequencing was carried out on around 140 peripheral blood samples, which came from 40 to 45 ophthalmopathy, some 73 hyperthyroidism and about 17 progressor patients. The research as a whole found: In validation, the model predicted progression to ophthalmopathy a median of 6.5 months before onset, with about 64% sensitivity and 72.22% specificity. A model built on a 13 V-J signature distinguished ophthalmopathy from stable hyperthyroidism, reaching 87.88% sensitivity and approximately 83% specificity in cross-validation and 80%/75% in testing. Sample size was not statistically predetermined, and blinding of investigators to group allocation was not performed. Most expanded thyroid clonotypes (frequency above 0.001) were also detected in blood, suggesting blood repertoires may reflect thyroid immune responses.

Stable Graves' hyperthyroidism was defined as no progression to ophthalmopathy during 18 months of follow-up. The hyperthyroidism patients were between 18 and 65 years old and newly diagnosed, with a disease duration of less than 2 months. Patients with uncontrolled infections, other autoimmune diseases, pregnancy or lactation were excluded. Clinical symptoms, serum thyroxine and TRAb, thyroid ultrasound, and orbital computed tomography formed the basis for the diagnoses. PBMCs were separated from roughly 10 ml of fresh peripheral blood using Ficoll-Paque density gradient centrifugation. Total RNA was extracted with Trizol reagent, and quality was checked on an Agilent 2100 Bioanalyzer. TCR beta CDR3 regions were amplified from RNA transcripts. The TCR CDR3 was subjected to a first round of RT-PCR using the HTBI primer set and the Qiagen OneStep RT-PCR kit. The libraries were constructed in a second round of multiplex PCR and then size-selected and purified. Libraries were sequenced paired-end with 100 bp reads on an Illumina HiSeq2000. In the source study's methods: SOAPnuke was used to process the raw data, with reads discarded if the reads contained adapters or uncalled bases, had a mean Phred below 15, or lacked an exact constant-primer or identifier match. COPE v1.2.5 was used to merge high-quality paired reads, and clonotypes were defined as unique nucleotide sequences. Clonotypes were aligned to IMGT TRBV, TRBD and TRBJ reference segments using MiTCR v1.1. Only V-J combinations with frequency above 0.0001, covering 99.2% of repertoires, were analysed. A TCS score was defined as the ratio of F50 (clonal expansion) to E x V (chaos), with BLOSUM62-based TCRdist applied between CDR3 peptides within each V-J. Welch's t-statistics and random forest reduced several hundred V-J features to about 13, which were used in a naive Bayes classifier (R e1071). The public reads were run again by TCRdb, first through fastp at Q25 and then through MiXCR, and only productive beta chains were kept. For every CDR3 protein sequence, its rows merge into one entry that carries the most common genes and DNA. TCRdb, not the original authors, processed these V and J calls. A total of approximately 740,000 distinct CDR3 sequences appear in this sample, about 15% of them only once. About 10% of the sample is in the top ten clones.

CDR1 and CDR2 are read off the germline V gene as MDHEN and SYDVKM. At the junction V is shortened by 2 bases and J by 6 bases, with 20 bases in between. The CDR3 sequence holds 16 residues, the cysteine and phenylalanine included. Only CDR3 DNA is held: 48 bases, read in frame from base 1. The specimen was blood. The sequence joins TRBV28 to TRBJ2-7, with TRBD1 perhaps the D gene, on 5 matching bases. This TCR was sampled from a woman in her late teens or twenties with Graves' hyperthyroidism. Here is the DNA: TGTGCCAGCAGTTTAAACGCAGATCCTTCAAGGGGCGAGCAGTACTTC. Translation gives CASSLNADPSRGEQYF. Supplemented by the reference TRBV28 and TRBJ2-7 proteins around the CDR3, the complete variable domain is DVKVTQSSRYLVKRTGEKVFLECVQDMDHENMFWYRQDPGLGLRLIYFSYDVKMKEKGDIPEGYSVSREKKERFSLILESASTNQTSMYLCASSLNADPSRGEQYFGPGTRLTVT.